A single sample is the source of the 28 T cell receptor beta chains below, sequenced in a study of regulatory T cells. The PCR used 52 TRBV and 13 TRBJ primers. Using immunoSEQ multiplex PCR, the repertoire was profiled, and TCRdb retains in-frame clones only, with some absent. The sample records 10,000 or so clones, 84% being singletons. The sequencing sample was made of CD8+ T cells sorted from blood. These receptors all stem from a person aged 18 to 35 with CD3G deficiency.

Within the sample, this clone is medium-sized. The chain couples TRBV28 to TRBJ1-1; TRBD1 might be the D (6 bases). CDR1 and CDR2 (germline): MDHEN, SYDVKM. V lost 6 bases to trimming and J lost 0 bases, with 14 bases between them. This CDR3 has 15 amino acids. In DNA, the CDR3 is TGTGCCAGCAGCTCAGGGGAGGGGATGAACACTGAAGCTTTCTTT. Protein product: CASSSGEGMNTEAFF.

This clone has just a few counts. This rearrangement joins TRBV19 to TRBJ2-2, with D unclear. Germline lookup yields CDR1 LNHDA and CDR2 SQIVND (reference sequence). The length of the CDR3 is 14 residues. V was shortened by 3 bases and J by 3 bases, with 8 bases between the two germline ends. Here the CDR3 DNA reads TGTGCCAGTAGTATGACCGGGTACACCGGGGAGCTGTTTTTT. Encoded protein: CASSMTGYTGELFF.

This chain connects TRBV28 to TRBJ1-4; the D gene is possibly TRBD1 (6 bases). V lost 6 bases and J lost 8, with 19 bases in between. CDR3 length equals 15 residues. Germline CDR1 is MDHEN and CDR2 is SYDVKM. The CDR3: CASSPTGGAWEKLFF. DNA of the CDR3: TGTGCCAGCAGCCCCACCGGGGGGGCCTGGGAAAAACTGTTTTTT.

The chain couples TRBV29-1 to TRBJ2-7, with no clear D. The CDR3 spans 11 residues. Trimming left V 4 bases short and J 2 bases short, with 6 bases between. Germline CDR1 reads SQVTM; CDR2 reads ANQGSEA. The CDR3 nucleotides are TGCAGCGTTGTCCGACCCTACGAGCAGTACTTC. This sequence encodes CSVVRPYEQYF.

This chain links TRBV6-1 with TRBJ1-2; perhaps TRBD1 as D (5 bases). The CDR3 contains 11 residues. Germline values: CDR1 MNHNS, CDR2 SASEGT. The V end lost 6 bases, the J end lost 7 bases, and 9 bases lay between the germline ends. The CDR3 sequence is CASRQAGGYTF. The CDR3 bases are TGTGCCAGCAGACAGGCGGGTGGCTACACCTTC.

This chain uses TRBV6-1 with TRBJ2-2; D gene ambiguous. With 2 bases removed from V and 6 bases from J, the gap between germline ends came to 13 bases. Germline V gene lookup returns CDR1 MNHNS and CDR2 SASEGT. The CDR3 has 15 residues. The CDR3 DNA sequence: TGTGCCAGCAGTGAATTCTTCCAAGTAGCCGGGGAGCTGTTTTTT. Translation: CASSEFFQVAGELFF.

The chain combines TRBV20-1 with TRBJ1-2, with 7 nucleotides matching TRBD1. Germline CDR1 and CDR2: DFQATT and SNEGSKA (reference sequence). The CDR3 extends over 11 amino acids. The V and J ends lost 6 bases and 8 bases, in that order; junction bases with no gene match: 6. The CDR3 nucleotides are TGCAGTGCCCCTCAGGGGGGCGGCTACACCTTC. The encoded protein is CSAPQGGGYTF.

The V and J genes are TRBV6-5 and TRBJ2-7; TRBD1 agrees at 8 bases. CDR3 length equals 16 residues. V trimming: 2 bases; J trimming: 6 bases; junction bases outside the gene matches: 12. Germline V CDR1 and CDR2: MNHEY, SVGAGI. The CDR3 region is CASSYKRARGPFEQYF. The CDR3 nucleotides are TGTGCCAGCAGTTACAAAAGGGCCAGGGGGCCTTTCGAGCAGTACTTC.

This clone was recorded once. This chain joins TRBV28 and TRBJ2-1; D call uncertain. There are 13 residues in the CDR3. The V and J ends lost 2 bases and 5 bases respectively, with 7 bases between them. Germline-derived CDR1 and CDR2 are MDHEN and SYDVKM. CDR3 protein: CASSLRENNEQFF. The CDR3 DNA is TGTGCCAGCAGTTTAAGGGAAAACAATGAGCAGTTCTTC. Looking up the rest from reference TRBV28 and TRBJ2-1 gives the full variable domain: DVKVTQSSRYLVKRTGEKVFLECVQDMDHENMFWYRQDPGLGLRLIYFSYDVKMKEKGDIPEGYSVSREKKERFSLILESASTNQTSMYLCASSLRENNEQFFGPGTRLTVL.

This clone has just a few counts. This chain joins TRBV11-2 and TRBJ2-7, with 13 bases matching TRBD2. CDR1 and CDR2 from the germline V gene are SGHAT and FQNNGV. CDR3 length: 15 amino acids. V lost 5 bases, J lost 4 bases, and 5 bases stayed unmatched. CDR3 DNA sequence: TGTGCCAGCAGCACAGGGACTAGCGGGGCTTACGAGCAGTACTTC. Protein sequence: CASSTGTSGAYEQYF.

The chain is built from TRBV7-9 and TRBJ2-2; D gene unclear. Germline CDR1 is SEHNR and CDR2 is FQNEAQ (reference sequence). This CDR3 is 13 amino acids long. V lost 6 bases, J lost 1 base, and 6 bases lay in between. The CDR3 reads CASSQQNTGELFF. The DNA for the CDR3 is TGTGCCAGCAGTCAACAGAACACCGGGGAGCTGTTTTTT. Together with reference TRBV7-9 and TRBJ2-2, the CDR3 gives the full variable domain: DTGVSQNPRHKITKRGQNVTFRCDPISEHNRLYWYRQTLGQGPEFLTYFQNEAQLEKSRLLSDRFSAERPKGSFSTLEIQRTEQGDSAMYLCASSQQNTGELFFGEGSRLTVL.

The chain employs TRBV7-9 and TRBJ2-3; 9 nucleotides agree with TRBD1. V gave up 4 bases and J gave up 5 bases; unmatched junction bases: 10. This CDR3 spans 16 amino acids. Germline V gene lookup returns CDR1 SEHNR and CDR2 FQNEAQ (reference sequence). CDR3 residues: CASSSGSTGGEDTQYF. The CDR3 region has the DNA TGTGCCAGCAGCTCTGGGTCGACAGGGGGGGAAGATACGCAGTATTTT.

This chain links TRBV6-5 with TRBJ2-7; TRBD2 matches 9 bases. The germline gives CDR1 MNHEY, CDR2 SVGAGI. V lost 4 bases to trimming and J lost 6 bases; unmatched junction nucleotides: 13. This CDR3 is built from 16 residues. The CDR3, as DNA: TGTGCCAGCAGTTCCCCTAGCGGGGCCATACCCAGCGAGCAGTACTTC. Translated, it gives CASSSPSGAIPSEQYF.

The chain carries TRBV19 and TRBJ1-1; possible D gene TRBD1, 6 bases. The germline gives CDR1 LNHDA, CDR2 SQIVND (reference sequence). Trimming removed 9 bases from V and 5 bases from J, with 16 bases in between. This CDR3 contains 13 residues. The CDR3 sequence: CASRRGPGTEAFF. For the CDR3, the DNA is TGTGCCAGCCGCAGGGGACCGGGGACTGAAGCTTTCTTT.

The J gene is TRBJ2-7, the V gene TRBV28; D ambiguous. The V end lost 3 bases, the J end lost 3 bases, and 12 bases lay between the germline ends. The CDR3 is 14 residues long. Germline V gene lookup returns CDR1 MDHEN and CDR2 SYDVKM. The DNA of the CDR3 is TGTGCCAGCAGTTTGGTTCATCTCTACTACGAGCAGTACTTC. Translation: CASSLVHLYYEQYF.

V is TRBV7-9 and J is TRBJ2-1; no definite D call. The ends were cut back, 1 base at V and 0 bases at J, with 7 bases in the middle. The CDR3 totals 15 residues. The germline V gene encodes CDR1 SEHNR and CDR2 FQNEAQ (reference sequence). CDR3 residues: CASSLGMGSYNEQFF. The CDR3 nucleotides are TGTGCCAGCAGCTTAGGGATGGGCTCCTACAATGAGCAGTTCTTC.

The chain employs TRBV6-1 and TRBJ2-5; possible D gene TRBD2, 7 bases. In germline, CDR1 is MNHNS, CDR2 SASEGT. The CDR3 is made up of 17 amino acids. The germline V and J ends were trimmed by 1 base and 5 bases, with 20 bases remaining between them. CDR3 loop: CASSEGWGGLPVETQYF. The CDR3 nucleotides are TGTGCCAGCAGTGAAGGGTGGGGGGGCCTTCCAGTGGAGACCCAGTACTTC.

This rearrangement joins TRBV7-9 to TRBJ2-3; TRBD1 matches at 9 bases. J gave up 3 bases and V 4 bases, and 5 bases lay outside the gene matches. The length of the CDR3 is 15 residues. The germline CDR1 and CDR2 sequences are SEHNR and FQNEAQ (reference sequence). CDR3 sequence (DNA): TGTGCCAGCAGCTGGCCCGGACAGGGGACAGATACGCAGTATTTT. Encoded protein: CASSWPGQGTDTQYF.

The chain is built from TRBV4-1 and TRBJ2-3, with 15 bases aligning to TRBD2. CDR3 size: 21 residues. Per germline, CDR1 MGHRA and CDR2 YSYEKL. The V segment lost 0 bases and the J segment 2 bases; nucleotides outside the gene matches: 12. The CDR3 DNA reads TGCGCCAGCAGCCAAGATGATGGACTAGCGGGAGGGGGGGGTTTCACAGATACGCAGTATTTT. This sequence encodes CASSQDDGLAGGGGFTDTQYF.

The rearrangement links TRBV28 to TRBJ2-5; TRBD2 is a possible D gene (6 bases). This CDR3 contains 15 residues. The germline V gene encodes CDR1 MDHEN and CDR2 SYDVKM. Trimming removed 5 bases from V and 1 base from J, with 14 bases in between. CDR3 sequence: CASSPIAEPQETQYF. The CDR3, as DNA: TGTGCCAGCAGTCCCATAGCGGAACCCCAAGAGACCCAGTACTTC.

The V gene is TRBV28, the J gene TRBJ2-7; no definite D call. V was pared by 3 bases and J by 5 bases, with 14 bases between. The CDR3 loop spans 14 amino acids. The V gene's germline CDR1 is MDHEN and CDR2 SYDVKM. The CDR3 DNA is TGTGCCAGCAGTTTGGCAGGACCCCAACACGAGCAGTACTTC. It specifies CASSLAGPQHEQYF. Based on the CDR3 plus reference TRBV28 and TRBJ2-7, the full variable domain is DVKVTQSSRYLVKRTGEKVFLECVQDMDHENMFWYRQDPGLGLRLIYFSYDVKMKEKGDIPEGYSVSREKKERFSLILESASTNQTSMYLCASSLAGPQHEQYFGPGTRLTVT.

V and J are TRBV7-8 and TRBJ2-1; a weak D match, TRBD2 (5 bases). The CDR3 extends over 17 amino acids. Germline values: CDR1 SGHVS, CDR2 FQNEAQ. V was cut by 5 bases and J by 6 bases, with 23 bases left in between. The CDR3 is CASSPRVARYKGNEQFF. Written as DNA, the CDR3 is TGTGCCAGCAGCCCCCGAGTAGCGCGCTACAAGGGCAATGAGCAGTTCTTC. Filled out from reference TRBV7-8 and TRBJ2-1, the complete variable domain reads GAGVSQSPRYKVAKRGQDVALRCDPISGHVSLFWYQQALGQGPEFLTYFQNEAQLDKSGLPSDRFFAERPEGSVSTLKIQRTQQEDSAVYLCASSPRVARYKGNEQFFGPGTRLTVL.

In DNA, the CDR3 is TGTGCCAGTAGTATGTGGGGGAACACTGAAGCTTTCTTT. It encodes CASSMWGNTEAFF. The chain couples TRBV19 to TRBJ1-1; D ambiguous. Trimming stripped 3 bases from V and 1 base from J, with 6 bases between. Germline assignment: CDR1 LNHDA and CDR2 SQIVND (reference sequence). This CDR3 is 13 amino acids long.

V usage is TRBV19 and J usage is TRBJ2-1; the match to TRBD1 covers 7 bases. The CDR3 runs to 14 residues. CDR1 and CDR2 (germline): LNHDA, SQIVND (reference sequence). V lost 5 bases to trimming and J lost 6 bases; unmatched junction nucleotides: 7. For the CDR3, the DNA is TGTGCCAGTAGTCCCGGGACAGAGAGCAATGAGCAGTTCTTC. It yields the protein CASSPGTESNEQFF.

The chain has TRBV7-9 and TRBJ2-1; D not resolved. With 4 bases removed from V and 4 bases from J, the gap between germline ends came to 8 bases. Germline V gene lookup returns CDR1 SEHNR and CDR2 FQNEAQ (reference sequence). The CDR3 length is 13 residues. The CDR3 nucleotides read TGTGCCAGCAGCTGGGCTGGGTACAATGAGCAGTTCTTC. As protein: CASSWAGYNEQFF.

The rearrangement links TRBV5-1 to TRBJ2-7; no firm D call. Trimming took off 0 bases at V and 3 bases at J, with 7 bases between the two ends. This CDR3 region has 13 residues. From germline, CDR1 is SGHRS and CDR2 YFSETQ. CDR3 sequence reads: CASSLGTGYEQYF. Written as DNA, the CDR3 is TGCGCCAGCAGCTTGGGAACGGGCTACGAGCAGTACTTC.

V usage is TRBV7-8 and J usage is TRBJ2-1; no reliable D call. V was cut by 5 bases and J by 3 bases, with 5 bases left in between. Germline loops: CDR1 SGHVS, CDR2 FQNEAQ. CDR3 length: 12 residues. CDR3 protein: CASSIGYNEQFF. CDR3 coding DNA: TGTGCCAGCAGCATCGGCTACAATGAGCAGTTCTTC.

The rearrangement joins TRBV4-1 to TRBJ2-1; 8 bases are a match to TRBD2. The CDR3 is 13 residues long. The V gene's germline CDR1 is MGHRA and CDR2 YSYEKL. Trimming removed 4 bases from V and 8 bases from J; junction bases left unmatched: 4. The CDR3 sequence is CASSLVSGDEQFF. Written as DNA, the CDR3 is TGCGCCAGCAGCCTTGTTAGCGGGGATGAGCAGTTCTTC.